This TCR beta chain stems from a study of blood T cell repertoires in COVID-19. TCRdb's copy holds only in-frame clones and misses some; the assay was immunoSEQ multiplex PCR. The sample holds tens of thousands of clones, over 80% seen once. This clone has only a few counts. The TCR originated in a man aged 80 or over with active or convalescent COVID-19. Sequencing was carried out using peripheral blood.

This CDR3 reads CASSPGLQVNTEAFF. The CDR3 region has the DNA TGTGCCAGCTCACCCGGTTTACAGGTGAACACTGAAGCTTTCTTT. This rearrangement joins TRBV18 to TRBJ1-1; D might be TRBD1 (5 bases). The CDR3 covers 15 residues. The V and J ends lost 3 bases and 0 bases respectively, with 11 bases between them. Germline V lookup: CDR1 KGHSH, CDR2 LQKENI.